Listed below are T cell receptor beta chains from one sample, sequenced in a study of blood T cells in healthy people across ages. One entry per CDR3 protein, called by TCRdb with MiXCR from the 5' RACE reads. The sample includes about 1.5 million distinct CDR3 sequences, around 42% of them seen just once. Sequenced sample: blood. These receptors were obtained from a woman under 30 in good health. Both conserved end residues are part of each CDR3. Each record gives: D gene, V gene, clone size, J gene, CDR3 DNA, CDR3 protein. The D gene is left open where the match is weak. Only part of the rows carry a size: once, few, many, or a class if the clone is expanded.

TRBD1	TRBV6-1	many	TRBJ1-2	TGTGCCAGCAGTGATGCAGGGGGGACCTACTATGGCTACACCTTC	CASSDAGGTYYGYTF
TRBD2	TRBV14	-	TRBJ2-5	TGTGCCAGCAGCCAAGTAAGGGGACTAGCGGTTGAACAAGAGACCCAGTACTTC	CASSQVRGLAVEQETQYF
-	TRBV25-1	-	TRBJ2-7	TGTGCCACCGAGACGGCGGGGTTTGAGCAGTACTTC	CATETAGFEQYF
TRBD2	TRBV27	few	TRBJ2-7	TGTGCCAGCAGTTTAAGGCCGAGCGGGAGGGCCTACGAGCAGTACTTC	CASSLRPSGRAYEQYF
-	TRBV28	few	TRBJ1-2	TGTGCCAGCAGTCTAGTCCGAGGTGGGGGCTACACCTTC	CASSLVRGGGYTF
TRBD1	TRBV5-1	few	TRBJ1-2	TGCGCCAGCAGCGGAGCAGGGGGCGGTTATGATGGCTACACCTTC	CASSGAGGGYDGYTF
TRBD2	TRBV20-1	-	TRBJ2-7	TGCAGTGCTAGAGTAGAAGCGGGAGGCCCCTACGAGCAGTACTTC	CSARVEAGGPYEQYF
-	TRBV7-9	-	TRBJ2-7	TGTGCCAGCAGCTTAGCGGAAGGTTCCGAGCAGTACTTC	CASSLAEGSEQYF
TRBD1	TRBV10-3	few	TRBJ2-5	TGTGCCATCAGTAGACAGGGAGCTGGAGAGACCCAGTACTTC	CAISRQGAGETQYF
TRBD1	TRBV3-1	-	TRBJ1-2	TGTGCCAGCAGCCAAGTAATCGGACAGGCTGGCTACACCTTC	CASSQVIGQAGYTF
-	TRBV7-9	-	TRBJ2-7	TGTGCCAGCAGCTTAGCCTGGGGTAGCGCCTACGAGCAGTACTTC	CASSLAWGSAYEQYF
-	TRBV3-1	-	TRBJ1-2	TGTGCCAGCAGCCAATCTCAAGACGGGATATATGGCTACACCTTC	CASSQSQDGIYGYTF
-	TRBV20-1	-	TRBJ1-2	TGCAGTGCTAAAGGACCGGCCGGAGGGATTTTCGGTGGGGGCTACACCTTC	CSAKGPAGGIFGGGYTF
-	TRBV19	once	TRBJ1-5	TGTGCCAGTAGCCGAACAGGGTATGGTCAGCCCCAGCATTTT	CASSRTGYGQPQHF
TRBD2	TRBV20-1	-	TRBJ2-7	TGCAGTGCCCCTCAGAGCGGGGGGACCTACGAGCAGTACTTC	CSAPQSGGTYEQYF
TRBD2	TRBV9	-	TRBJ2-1	TGTGCCAGCACCGCACAGGCCCTAGCGGGAGTAGGCAATGAGCAGTTCTTC	CASTAQALAGVGNEQFF
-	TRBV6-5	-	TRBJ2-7	TGTGCCAGCAGTTCCGTTGGGGGCGAGCAGTACTTC	CASSSVGGEQYF
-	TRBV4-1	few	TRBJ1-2	TGCGCCAGCAGCCCGCAGGGTTTGCATAACTATGGCTACACCTTC	CASSPQGLHNYGYTF
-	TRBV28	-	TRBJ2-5	TGTGCCAGCAGTTCAACGCTCGGACGGACCCAAGAGACCCAGTACTTC	CASSSTLGRTQETQYF
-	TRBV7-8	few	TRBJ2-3	TGTGCCAGCAGCTCTCTACCCAGGGGCTCCGATTTCACGCAGTATTTT	CASSSLPRGSDFTQYF
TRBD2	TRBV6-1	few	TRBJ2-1	TGTGCCAGCACTCGGGGACTAGCGGGAGGGCCTCCAGGGGGCAATGAGCAGTTCTTC	CASTRGLAGGPPGGNEQFF
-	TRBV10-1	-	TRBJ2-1	TGCGCCAGCAGTAAATCGCTTTCCTACAATGAGCAGTTCTTC	CASSKSLSYNEQFF
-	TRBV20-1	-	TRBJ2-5	TGCAGTGCTGCCCTGCGGGTTTGGAATGAGCAGTACTTC	CSAALRVWNEQYF
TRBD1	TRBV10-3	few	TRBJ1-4	TGTGCCATCAACCCGACAGGGGAGGGTGAAAAACTGTTTTTT	CAINPTGEGEKLFF
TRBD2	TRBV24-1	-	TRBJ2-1	TGTGCCACCAGTGATTCGACTAGCGGGAGGGCCCTTGAGCAGTTCTTC	CATSDSTSGRALEQFF
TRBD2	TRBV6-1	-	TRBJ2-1	TGTGCCAGCAGTGAAGTCCAGATGACTAGCGGGAGGTACAATGAGCAGTTCTTC	CASSEVQMTSGRYNEQFF
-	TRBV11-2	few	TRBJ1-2	TGTGCCAGCGTCGGCGGGTCCACGAACTATGGCTACACCTTC	CASVGGSTNYGYTF
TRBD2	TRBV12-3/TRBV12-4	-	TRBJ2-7	TGTGCCAGCAGTTTATGGTTAGCGGGAGCTGGGTCCTACGAGCAGTACTTC	CASSLWLAGAGSYEQYF
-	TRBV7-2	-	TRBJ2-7	TGTGCCAGCAGCTTAGGTCCCTACCTGGACAATGAGCAGTACTTC	CASSLGPYLDNEQYF
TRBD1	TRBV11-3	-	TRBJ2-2	TGTGCCAGCAGCTCACAACACAGGGGGCGCGTCACCGGGGAGCTGTTTTTT	CASSSQHRGRVTGELFF
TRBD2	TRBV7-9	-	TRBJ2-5	TGTGCCAGCAGCTTACTTGGCGGGGGGCCGGTAGAGACCCAGTACTTC	CASSLLGGGPVETQYF